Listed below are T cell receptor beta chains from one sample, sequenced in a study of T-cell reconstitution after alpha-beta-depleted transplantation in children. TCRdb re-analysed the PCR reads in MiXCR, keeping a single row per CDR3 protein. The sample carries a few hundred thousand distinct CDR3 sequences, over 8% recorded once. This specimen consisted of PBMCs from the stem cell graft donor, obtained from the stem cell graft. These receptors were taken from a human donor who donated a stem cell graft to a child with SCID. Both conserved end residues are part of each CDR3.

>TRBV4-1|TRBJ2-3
CASSQEWDTATSTDTQYF
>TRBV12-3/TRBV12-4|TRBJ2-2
CAAAGLAGDAGELFF
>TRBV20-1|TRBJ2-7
CSASYPGQPYEQYF
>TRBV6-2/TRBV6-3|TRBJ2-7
CASSSLDSAIDTYEQYF
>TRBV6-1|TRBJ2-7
CASSPLTGGIYEQYF
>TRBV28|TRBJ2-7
CASSPTDGGGLRYEQYF
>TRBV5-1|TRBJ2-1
CASSSDRFNEQFF
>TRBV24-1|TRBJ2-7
CATSDLGEQYF
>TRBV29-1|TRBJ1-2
CSAEGRFYGYTF
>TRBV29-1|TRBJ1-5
CSVAEGARSNQPQHF
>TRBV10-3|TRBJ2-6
CAISEFQGVVGANVLTF
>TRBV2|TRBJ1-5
CASSSTGGGQPQHF
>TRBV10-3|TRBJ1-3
CAISPQGSGNTIYF
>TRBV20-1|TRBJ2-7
CSARGERDGTGGYEQYF
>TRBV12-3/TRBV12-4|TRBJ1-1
CASSPGSWWGRTEAFF
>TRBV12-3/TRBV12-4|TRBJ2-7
CAISFVGGMGTSGYYEQYF
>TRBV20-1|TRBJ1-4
CSAKEVGPLNEKLFF
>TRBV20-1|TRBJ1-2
CSAPRESHGYTF
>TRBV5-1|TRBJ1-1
CASSLGAGFPLTEAFF
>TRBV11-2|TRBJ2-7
CASSPSSGRSEEQYF
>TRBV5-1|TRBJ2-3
CASSLITGRGLEYTQYF
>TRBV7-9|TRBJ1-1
CASSLVGTGTRNTEAFF
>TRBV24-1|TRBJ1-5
CATNGSAGQPQHF
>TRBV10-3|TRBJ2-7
CAITAWAQSHPHEQYF
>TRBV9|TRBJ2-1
CASSVVLGGSYNEQFF
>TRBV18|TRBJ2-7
CASSPGGTGSHEQYF